These 14 T cell receptor beta chains were all obtained from the same sample, sequenced in a study of blood T cell repertoires in COVID-19 (dated by TCRdb to 2018 to 2021). Library construction relied on the immunoSEQ multiplex PCR assay. The immuneACCESS repertoire file appears here via TCRdb, limited to in-frame rearrangements. These files lack a portion of the clones; in checked studies, under half of the deficit traces to unresolved V genes, and the cause of the others is not known. This sample has about 140,000 clones in its table, and under 90% of those were observed once. In total, the top ten clones hold 8% to 10% of the sample. Input material: peripheral blood. These receptors were obtained from a woman over 75 in a cohort sampled during active or convalescent COVID-19.

This clone showed up just a few times. V and J are TRBV28 and TRBJ1-1, with 10 bases identical to TRBD1. The length of the CDR3 is 15 residues. Germline CDR1 and CDR2: MDHEN and SYDVKM. V trimming: 6 bases; J trimming: 4 bases; junction bases outside the gene matches: 8. The CDR3 sequence: CASSPEGTGATEAFF. The CDR3 DNA reads TGTGCCAGCAGCCCTGAGGGGACAGGGGCCACTGAAGCTTTCTTT.

The rearrangement uses TRBV7-2 and TRBJ2-1, with 12 bases lining up with TRBD2. The CDR3 loop spans 15 amino acids. Germline V gene data show CDR1 as SGHTA and CDR2 as FQGNSA. J gave up 7 bases and V 3 bases, and 4 bases lay outside the gene matches. The CDR3 sequence: CASSLASGGGNEQFF. In DNA, the CDR3 is TGTGCCAGCAGCTTGGCTAGCGGGGGGGGTAATGAGCAGTTCTTC.

This chain joins TRBV2 and TRBJ2-7; 7 bases match TRBD1. V trimming: 7 bases; J trimming: 2 bases; junction bases outside the gene matches: 11. Germline V gives CDR1 SNHLY, CDR2 FYNNEI. This CDR3 comprises 15 residues. CDR3 loop: CASNPPGQAPYEQYF. The CDR3 DNA reads as TGTGCCAGCAACCCACCCGGACAGGCACCCTACGAGCAGTACTTC.

V usage is TRBV24-1 and J usage is TRBJ2-1; 8 bases agree with TRBD1. The CDR3 loop spans 14 amino acids. J lost 8 bases, V lost 7 bases, and 9 bases had no gene match. The germline CDR1 and CDR2 sequences are KGHDR and SFDVKD. The CDR3: CATSDGQGWDEQFF. In DNA form, the CDR3 reads TGTGCCACCAGCGATGGACAGGGTTGGGATGAGCAGTTCTTC.

This chain links TRBV20-1 with TRBJ2-2; D not resolved. V lost 6 bases and J 3 bases, leaving 5 bases between the germline ends. CDR1 and CDR2 from the germline V gene are DFQATT and SNEGSKA (reference sequence). The CDR3 consists of 11 residues. The CDR3 sequence: CSARDTGELFF. DNA for the CDR3: TGCAGTGCCCGCGACACCGGGGAGCTGTTTTTT.

The chain is built from TRBV9 and TRBJ1-6; D is unresolved. V gave up 2 bases and J gave up 7 bases, with 13 bases separating them. The CDR3 is 15 amino acids. Germline CDR1 SGDLS, CDR2 YYNGEE. In DNA, the CDR3 is TGTGCCAGCAGCGTCGCGGGATCCCGCAATTCACCCCTCCACTTT. Protein: CASSVAGSRNSPLHF. Supplemented by reference TRBV9 and TRBJ1-6, the full variable domain reads DSGVTQTPKHLITATGQRVTLRCSPRSGDLSVYWYQQSLDQGLQFLIQYYNGEERAKGNILERFSAQQFPDLHSELNLSSLELGDSALYFCASSVAGSRNSPLHFGNGTRLTVT.

The chain employs TRBV6-1 and TRBJ1-2, with 10 bases aligning to TRBD1. V shed 3 bases, J shed 4 bases, and the junction held 5 bases outside the gene matches. The germline V gene has CDR1 MNHNS and CDR2 SASEGT. This CDR3 region has 15 residues. CDR3 region: CASSDRTGGPYGYTF. The CDR3 coding sequence is TGTGCCAGCAGTGATAGGACAGGGGGACCCTATGGCTACACCTTC.

V gene TRBV5-5 combines with J gene TRBJ1-4; D ambiguous. There are 14 residues in the CDR3. The V and J ends lost 0 bases and 7 bases respectively, with 10 bases between them. From germline, CDR1 is SGHKS and CDR2 YYEKEE (reference sequence). The CDR3 bases are TGTGCCAGCAGCTTGGTCGTCCAGGCTGAAAAACTGTTTTTT. Its protein product is CASSLVVQAEKLFF.

V is TRBV19 and J is TRBJ1-1; TRBD1 aligns across 7 bases. CDR1 is LNHDA and CDR2 is SQIVND in the germline V gene (reference sequence). The junction had 12 bases not matched to a gene; V was cut back by 3 bases and J by 2 bases. This CDR3 contains 17 residues. The CDR3 loop is CASSILLGQRSNTEAFF. The CDR3 nucleotides read TGTGCCAGTAGTATTCTTTTGGGACAGCGAAGTAACACTGAAGCTTTCTTT.

The sample holds one count of this clone. The chain links TRBV5-1 to TRBJ2-5; weak D call: TRBD1 (6 bases). CDR1 and CDR2 from the germline V gene are SGHRS and YFSETQ. This CDR3 comprises 16 residues. V was trimmed by 2 bases and J by 1 base, leaving 15 bases between them. The CDR3 spells CASSFQDRNFQETQYF. For the CDR3, the DNA is TGCGCCAGCAGCTTCCAGGACAGAAACTTCCAAGAGACCCAGTACTTC.

This sequence joins TRBV7-2 and TRBJ2-2; perhaps TRBD1 as D (5 bases). CDR3 length equals 15 residues. Germline assignment: CDR1 SGHTA and CDR2 FQGNSA. Trimming removed 4 bases from V and 5 bases from J, with 14 bases in between. The CDR3: CASSSLGSGTGELFF. The CDR3 DNA follows: TGTGCCAGCAGCTCGCTGGGTTCAGGGACCGGGGAGCTGTTTTTT.

This chain connects TRBV12-3 or TRBV12-4 to TRBJ1-2; the match to TRBD1 covers 9 bases. CDR3 length equals 12 residues. The V gene end was trimmed by 6 bases and the J gene end by 7 bases; junction bases not matched to a gene: 3. CDR3 protein: CASRGGQGGYTF. The CDR3 bases are TGTGCCAGCAGGGGGGGACAGGGTGGCTACACCTTC.

The chain couples TRBV18 to TRBJ2-5, with D possibly being TRBD1 (6 bases). This CDR3 has 15 residues. CDR1 and CDR2 from the germline V gene are KGHSH and LQKENI. The V and J ends lost 1 base and 3 bases respectively, with 12 bases between them. In DNA, the CDR3 is TGTGCCAGCTCACCACAAAGGACAGCCAAAGAGACCCAGTACTTC. Its translation is CASSPQRTAKETQYF. Full variable domain (outside the CDR3, taken from reference TRBV18 and TRBJ2-5): NAGVMQNPRHLVRRRGQEARLRCSPMKGHSHVYWYRQLPEEGLKFMVYLQKENIIDESGMPKERFSAEFPKEGPSILRIQQVVRGDSAAYFCASSPQRTAKETQYFGPGTRLLVL.

The chain couples TRBV6-6 to TRBJ2-7; 10 bases are a match to TRBD2. V lost 5 bases, J lost 7 bases, and 8 bases stayed unmatched. The CDR3 spans 14 residues. The germline gives CDR1 MNHNY, CDR2 SVGAGI (reference sequence). CDR3 protein: CASSKPGLAYEQYV. The CDR3 DNA follows: TGTGCCAGCAGTAAACCGGGACTAGCGTATGAGCAGTACGTC.